Listed below are T cell receptor beta chains from one sample, sequenced in a study of cytomegalovirus exposure and HLA in healthy donors. Assay used: immunoSEQ multiplex PCR; TCRdb lists only in-frame clones, some missing. The repertoire holds 100,000 to 150,000 clones, with roughly 90% as singletons. The sequenced sample was PBMCs. Every receptor here comes from a man aged 30 to 45 in good health and CMV-seronegative. Each CDR3 is given with its conserved first and last residue. A D gene is named only where the DNA matches it firmly. Clone sizes are given selectively: once, few, many, or a class where the clone is expanded.

D gene: TRBD1; J gene: TRBJ2-3; clone size: once; V gene: TRBV6-5; CDR3 protein: CASSYSETGGTDTQYF; CDR3 DNA: TGTGCCAGCAGTTACTCGGAGACAGGGGGCACAGATACGCAGTATTTT
D gene: -; J gene: TRBJ1-1; clone size: -; V gene: TRBV5-1; CDR3 protein: CASSFVAGSAEAFF; CDR3 DNA: TGCGCCAGCAGCTTTGTTGCAGGGTCCGCTGAAGCTTTCTTT
D gene: TRBD1; J gene: TRBJ1-2; clone size: -; V gene: TRBV25-1; CDR3 protein: CASRDRYGYTF; CDR3 DNA: TGTGCCAGCAGGGACAGGTATGGCTACACCTTC
D gene: -; J gene: TRBJ2-5; clone size: -; V gene: TRBV7-2; CDR3 protein: CASSPGGIELRTGAQYF; CDR3 DNA: TGTGCCAGCAGCCCAGGGGGGATAGAGCTCCGGACCGGGGCCCAGTACTTC
D gene: -; J gene: TRBJ2-4; clone size: -; V gene: TRBV11-2; CDR3 protein: CASSPYTGPKNIQYF; CDR3 DNA: TGTGCCAGCAGCCCGTACACAGGGCCCAAAAACATTCAGTACTTC
D gene: -; J gene: TRBJ2-1; clone size: -; V gene: TRBV7-2; CDR3 protein: CASSLVRLRHNEQFF; CDR3 DNA: TGTGCCAGCAGCTTAGTCCGCCTACGCCACAATGAGCAGTTCTTC
D gene: -; J gene: TRBJ2-1; clone size: -; V gene: TRBV7-6; CDR3 protein: CASSLVGAGAGYNEQFF; CDR3 DNA: TGTGCCAGCAGCTTAGTTGGGGCGGGGGCCGGGTACAATGAGCAGTTCTTC
D gene: -; J gene: TRBJ2-7; clone size: -; V gene: TRBV19; CDR3 protein: CASSISRDYYEQYF; CDR3 DNA: TGTGCCAGTAGTATAAGTCGGGATTACTACGAGCAGTACTTC
D gene: TRBD1; J gene: TRBJ2-3; clone size: -; V gene: TRBV2; CDR3 protein: CASSGTGATDTQYF; CDR3 DNA: TGTGCCAGCAGCGGGACAGGGGCCACAGATACGCAGTATTTT
D gene: -; J gene: TRBJ1-2; clone size: -; V gene: TRBV6-5; CDR3 protein: CASSGRTPGHWGYTF; CDR3 DNA: TGTGCCAGCAGTGGCAGGACACCAGGTCATTGGGGCTACACCTTC
D gene: -; J gene: TRBJ2-5; clone size: few; V gene: TRBV4-1; CDR3 protein: CASSHPGDQETQYF; CDR3 DNA: TGCGCCAGCAGCCACCCAGGGGACCAAGAGACCCAGTACTTC
D gene: -; J gene: TRBJ2-6; clone size: -; V gene: TRBV6-5; CDR3 protein: CATQSWQPGANVLTF; CDR3 DNA: TGTGCCACCCAATCGTGGCAACCCGGGGCCAACGTCCTGACTTTC